These 9 T cell receptor beta chains share one sample of origin, sequenced in a study of blood T cell repertoires in COVID-19. Measured with immunoSEQ multiplex PCR; TCRdb has only the in-frame clones, and not every one. The profile shows about 54,000 clones, 88% of them singletons. Sequencing was carried out using peripheral blood. The receptors stem from a man aged 55 to 70 with active COVID-19.

The chain uses TRBV6-1 and TRBJ2-7; 10 nucleotides agree with TRBD2. The V and J ends lost 0 bases and 0 bases, in that order; junction bases with no gene match: 8. The germline CDR1 and CDR2 sequences are MNHNS and SASEGT. The CDR3 extends over 18 amino acids. DNA of the CDR3: TGTGCCAGCAGTGAAGCCGATGAAGCGGGAGGGTTCTCCTACGAGCAGTACTTC. It specifies CASSEADEAGGFSYEQYF.

The chain employs TRBV12-5 and TRBJ2-2; D might be TRBD1 (6 bases). The CDR3 covers 15 residues. V gave up 5 bases and J gave up 4 bases, with 14 bases separating them. Germline CDR1 is LGHNT and CDR2 is FRNRAP. CDR3 residues: CASGRYRVGTGELFF. As DNA, the CDR3 is TGTGCTAGTGGTCGTTACAGGGTGGGCACCGGGGAGCTGTTTTTT.

The count of this clone is one. The chain is built from TRBV4-1 and TRBJ2-7; D unclear. The CDR3 consists of 15 residues. Trimming stripped 0 bases from V and 2 bases from J, with 11 bases between. The V gene's germline CDR1 is MGHRA and CDR2 YSYEKL. The DNA of the CDR3 is TGCGCCAGCAGCCAAGATATGGCAGGAACCTACGAGCAGTACTTC. Its protein is CASSQDMAGTYEQYF.

The chain is built from TRBV18 and TRBJ1-1; no reliable D call. This CDR3 region has 13 residues. The V end lost 3 bases, the J end lost 0 bases, and 5 bases lay between the germline ends. CDR1 is KGHSH and CDR2 is LQKENI in the germline V gene. CDR3 amino acids: CASSPEMNTEAFF. CDR3 in DNA: TGTGCCAGCTCACCCGAGATGAACACTGAAGCTTTCTTT. Full variable domain (outside the CDR3, taken from reference TRBV18 and TRBJ1-1): NAGVMQNPRHLVRRRGQEARLRCSPMKGHSHVYWYRQLPEEGLKFMVYLQKENIIDESGMPKERFSAEFPKEGPSILRIQQVVRGDSAAYFCASSPEMNTEAFFGQGTRLTVV.

This clone has a single count. V and J are TRBV5-1 and TRBJ2-1; D is unresolved. Trimming removed 2 bases at V and 6 bases at J, with 12 bases between. The CDR3 is 14 residues long. Germline-derived CDR1 and CDR2 are SGHRS and YFSETQ. CDR3 loop: CASSFELVRNEQFF. The CDR3 DNA reads TGCGCCAGCAGCTTCGAGTTGGTCCGCAATGAGCAGTTCTTC. Drawing the rest from reference TRBV5-1 and TRBJ2-1, the complete variable domain is KAGVTQTPRYLIKTRGQQVTLSCSPISGHRSVSWYQQTPGQGLQFLFEYFSETQRNKGNFPGRFSGRQFSNSRSEMNVSTLELGDSALYLCASSFELVRNEQFFGPGTRLTVL.

The chain carries TRBV6-4 and TRBJ2-1; 8 bases are a match to TRBD2. The length of the CDR3 is 13 residues. The V and J ends lost 2 bases and 6 bases, in that order; junction bases with no gene match: 0. CDR1 is MRHNA, CDR2 SNTAGT, per germline. CDR3 sequence (DNA): TGTGCCAGCAGTGACGGGACTAGCAATGAGCAGTTCTTC. Encoded protein: CASSDGTSNEQFF.

The V and J genes are TRBV6-1 and TRBJ1-6; 10 nucleotides line up with TRBD1. The CDR3 is 16 residues long. Germline values: CDR1 MNHNS, CDR2 SASEGT. V trimming: 0 bases; J trimming: 10 bases; junction bases outside the gene matches: 6. The DNA of the CDR3 is TGTGCCAGCAGTGAAGCCACGACAGGGGGCAGGTCACCCCTCCACTTT. As protein: CASSEATTGGRSPLHF.

The chain joins TRBV15 to TRBJ2-7, with 11 bases matching TRBD1. This CDR3 spans 15 amino acids. Trimming took 1 base from V and 6 from J; bases not matched to a gene: 5. Germline V gene lookup returns CDR1 LNHNV and CDR2 YYDKDF (reference sequence). In DNA form, the CDR3 reads TGTGCCACCAGCAGAGCCGGGACAGGGGGTCCCGAGCAGTACTTC. Protein: CATSRAGTGGPEQYF. Full variable domain (rest looked up from reference TRBV15 and TRBJ2-7): DAMVIQNPRYQVTQFGKPVTLSCSQTLNHNVMYWYQQKSSQAPKLLFHYYDKDFNNEADTPDNFQSRRPNTSFCFLDIRSPGLGDTAMYLCATSRAGTGGPEQYFGPGTRLTVT.

The chain recombines TRBV7-8 with TRBJ1-4, with 12 bases lining up with TRBD1. V shed 4 bases and J 7 bases; nucleotides not matched to a gene: 7. Germline V gives CDR1 SGHVS, CDR2 FQNEAQ. CDR3 length equals 16 residues. DNA of the CDR3: TGTGCCAGCAGCTGGGACAGGGGGCGCCAGGGTGAAAAACTGTTTTTT. Translating gives CASSWDRGRQGEKLFF.